The present T cell receptor beta chain was sequenced within a study of cytomegalovirus exposure and HLA in healthy donors. For the study at large: About 85 million unique TCR sequences came from HLA-typed donors in an early release.

The germline V gene encodes CDR1 LNHDA and CDR2 SQIVND (reference sequence). The CDR3 loop spans 15 amino acids. Between the trimmed V and J ends, which lost 6 bases and 2 bases, there was a span of 14 bases. The PCR contained 60 Vbeta and 13 Jbeta primers. Sequenced by immunoSEQ multiplex PCR; TCRdb stores in-frame clones only, minus some. Among roughly 90,000 clones listed, around four fifths were seen once. Regarding the study as a whole: The authors enumerated around 150 TCR beta chains as linked to cytomegalovirus.

Notes on this clone: Antigen: not known.

The specimen sequenced was PBMCs. V is TRBV19 and J is TRBJ2-1, with D maybe TRBD2 (6 bases). The TCR sequence derives from a man aged 25-45 years in good health and CMV-seronegative. CDR3 bases: TGTGCCAGTAGCTGGGAGCGGGCCCCCTACAATGAGCAGTTCTTC. Translated: CASSWERAPYNEQFF.